This T cell receptor beta chain was identified in a study of molecular identifiers for immune sequencing clone quantification (dated by TCRdb to 2016 to 2019). General notes on the study: In a replicate experiment, RNA from about 19,000 or 110,000 naive CD8 T cells was split into five aliquots, four of which were sequenced. The study was a methods study using CD8 T cells to benchmark molecular-identifier clustering-based TCR repertoire sequencing (MIDCIRS) and TCR RNA copy counting.

Regarding this clonotype: Its antigen remains unidentified. At one boundary the junction diverges from the germline segment, which might be a read error.

Libraries of naive CD8 T cells were built from about 20,000 to 1,000,000 sorted cells, with 10%, 30% or 50% of the purified RNA used. Naive CD8 T cells, defined as CD8+CD4-CCR7+CD45RA+, were FACS-sorted into RLT Plus buffer on a BD FACSAria II. Detection sensitivity was tested by spiking Jurkat RNA equal to roughly nine TCR copies' worth into samples containing about 20,000-1,100,000 naive CD8 T cells. CD8 T cells were enriched with RosetteSep CD8+ T Cell Enrichment Cocktail and Ficoll-Paque, followed by ACK red cell lysis. Receptor amplification or capture employed PCR. The reads were generated on a NextSeq 500. Bulk TCR libraries were generated as previously described, with the TCR primers listed in Table S5 used. The Qiagen AllPrep DNA/RNA kit was used to purify total RNA. Before analysis, reads from multiple sequencing runs of the same library were pooled. Turning to the authors' computational methods: Only reads with exact TCR constant sequence were kept, trimmed to 150 nt, and grouped by their 12-nt molecular barcodes. Reads inside each barcode group were sub-clustered using a 15% Levenshtein threshold, and a quality-weighted consensus sequence was constructed for each RNA molecule. Non-functional sequences were discarded, and so were lower-count sequences lying one edit away from another sequence. Based on a fit of two negative binomial distributions, barcode sub-clusters having less than 20% of the maximum read count were discarded. The raw public reads went through TCRdb reprocessing: fastp at Q25, MiXCR clone calling, in-frame beta chains kept. Each CDR3 protein appears once, grouped with its most common genes and DNA. The authors' filters were not applied to this entry. This sample comprises under 600,000 distinct CDR3 sequences, 25% of them detected only once. About 0.75% of the sample is in the top ten clones.

Results the study describes overall, beyond this receptor: Naive libraries contained spiked-in Jurkat TCR RNA (approximately nine copies' worth), which is not part of the donor repertoire. The sizes of highly expanded clones could end up underestimated when identical TCR molecules share a barcode. Without barcode sub-clustering, chimeric consensus sequences inflated TCR diversity; chimeras reached as high as 47%. Modeling gave roughly 3 recovered TCR RNA copies per cell versus around 10 by digital PCR, implying roughly 28% capture efficiency. Even against a background of roughly 1 million naive CD8 T cells, spiked-in Jurkat TCR RNA amounting to a single cell's worth was reported to be detectable. In CMV-specific effector cells, clones with more than 20 RNA copies contained over 98% of molecules, whereas in naive cells such clones contained under 1% of molecules.

There are 15 amino acids in the CDR3, from cysteine to phenylalanine inclusive. Of all the DNA, just the CDR3 is kept, 45 bases in frame from base 1. The germline V gene yields MGHRA for CDR1 and YSYEKL for CDR2. Sequenced sample: naive CD8+ T cells from blood, with Jurkat cell RNA spiked in. The sample's cell subset or site label, decoded: FACS-sorted CD8+CD4-CCR7+CD45RA+ naive T cells. The rearranged segments are TRBV4-1 and TRBJ2-1, with the D gene not confidently named. The source of this sequence is a human donor in good health. Some libraries in this study had Jurkat cell RNA spiked in. The DNA is TGCGCCAGCAGCCAAGAAAGAAGCTCCTACAATGAGCGGTTCTTC. Protein translation: CASSQERSSYNERFF.